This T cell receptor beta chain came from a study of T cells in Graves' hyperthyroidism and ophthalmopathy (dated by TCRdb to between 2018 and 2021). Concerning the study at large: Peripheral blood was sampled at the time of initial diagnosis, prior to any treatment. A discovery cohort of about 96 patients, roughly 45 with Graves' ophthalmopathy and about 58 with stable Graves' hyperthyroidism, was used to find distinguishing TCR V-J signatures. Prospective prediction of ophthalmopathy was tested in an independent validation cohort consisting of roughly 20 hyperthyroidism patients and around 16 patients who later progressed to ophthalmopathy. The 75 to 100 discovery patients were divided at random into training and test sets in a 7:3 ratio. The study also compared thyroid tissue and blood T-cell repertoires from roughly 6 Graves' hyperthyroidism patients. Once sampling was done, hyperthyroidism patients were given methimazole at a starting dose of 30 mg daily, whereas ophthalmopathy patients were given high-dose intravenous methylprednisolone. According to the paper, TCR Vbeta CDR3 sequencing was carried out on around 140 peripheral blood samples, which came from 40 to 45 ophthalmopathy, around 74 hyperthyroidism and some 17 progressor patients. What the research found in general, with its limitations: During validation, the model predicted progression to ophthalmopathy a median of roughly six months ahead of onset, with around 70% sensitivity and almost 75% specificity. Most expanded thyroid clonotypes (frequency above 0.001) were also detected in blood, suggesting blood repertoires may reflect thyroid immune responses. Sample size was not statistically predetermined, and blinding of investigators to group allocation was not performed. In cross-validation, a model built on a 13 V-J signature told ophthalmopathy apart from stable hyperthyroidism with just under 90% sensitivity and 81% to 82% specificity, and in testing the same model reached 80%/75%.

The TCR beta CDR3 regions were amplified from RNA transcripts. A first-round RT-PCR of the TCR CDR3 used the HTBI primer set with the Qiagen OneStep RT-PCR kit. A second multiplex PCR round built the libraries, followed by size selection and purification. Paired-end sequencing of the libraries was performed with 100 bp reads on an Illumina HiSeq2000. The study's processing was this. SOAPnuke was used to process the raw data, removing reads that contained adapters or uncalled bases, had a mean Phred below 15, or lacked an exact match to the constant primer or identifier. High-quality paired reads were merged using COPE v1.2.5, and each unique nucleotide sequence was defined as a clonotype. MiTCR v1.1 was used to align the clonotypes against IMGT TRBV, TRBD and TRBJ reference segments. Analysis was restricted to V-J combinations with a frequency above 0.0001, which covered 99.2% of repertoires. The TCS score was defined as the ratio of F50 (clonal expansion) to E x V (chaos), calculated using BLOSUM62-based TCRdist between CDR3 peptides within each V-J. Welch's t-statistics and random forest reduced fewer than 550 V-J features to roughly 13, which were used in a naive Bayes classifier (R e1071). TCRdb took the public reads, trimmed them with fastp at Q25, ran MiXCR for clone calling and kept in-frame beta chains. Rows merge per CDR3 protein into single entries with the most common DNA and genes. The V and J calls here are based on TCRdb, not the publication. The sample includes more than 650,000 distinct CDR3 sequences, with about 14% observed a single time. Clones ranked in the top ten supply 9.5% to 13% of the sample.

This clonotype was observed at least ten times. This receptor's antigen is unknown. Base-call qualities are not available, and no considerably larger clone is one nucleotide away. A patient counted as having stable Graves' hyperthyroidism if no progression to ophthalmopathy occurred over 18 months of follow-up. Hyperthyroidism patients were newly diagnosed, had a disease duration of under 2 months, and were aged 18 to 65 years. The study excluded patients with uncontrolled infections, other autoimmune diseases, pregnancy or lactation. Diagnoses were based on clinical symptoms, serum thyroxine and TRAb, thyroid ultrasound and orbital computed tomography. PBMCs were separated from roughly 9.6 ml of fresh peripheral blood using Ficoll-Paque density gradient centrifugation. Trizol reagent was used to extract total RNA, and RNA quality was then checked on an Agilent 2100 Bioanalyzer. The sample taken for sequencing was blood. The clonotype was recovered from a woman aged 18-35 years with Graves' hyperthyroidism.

The CDR3 in this case is CASSSLTMWGNEQFF. The sequenced DNA: TGTGCCAGCAGCTCCCTCACTATGTGGGGCAATGAGCAGTTCTTC. This chain is built from TRBV11-1 and TRBJ2-1; no D gene call is confident. Reading from cysteine to phenylalanine, the CDR3 counts 15 amino acids. Just the 45-base CDR3 DNA is kept, in frame starting at base 1. V gives up 4 bases and J gives up 6 bases, and the segment between their germline ends measures 16 bases. CDR1 and CDR2, per the germline V gene (reference sequence), are SGHAT and FQDESV. The reference TRBV11-1 and TRBJ2-1 proteins fill in what lies around the CDR3, so the full variable domain reads EAEVAQSPRYKITEKSQAVAFWCDPISGHATLYWYRQILGQGPELLVQFQDESVVDDSQLPKDRFSAERLKGVDSTLKIQPAELGDSAMYLCASSSLTMWGNEQFFGPGTRLTVL.